This TCR beta chain was found in a study of blood T cells in healthy people across ages. Study-wide findings and caveats: PBMC samples, being unsorted, prevented any conclusive comparison of naive and antigen-experienced cells. Naive T cell percentage showed a strong correlation with the diversity of TCR beta. Older age coincided with a roughly linear decline in TCR beta diversity per million T cells. The study lacked donor CMV status, which possibly confounded expanded clonotype changes.

With a J-beta primer mix and a sample-barcoded 5' primer, a second PCR ran 7 to 11 cycles. TCRdb called the 5' RACE reads again in MiXCR, with one record for every CDR3 protein. The sample records about 630,000 distinct CDR3 sequences, approximately 21% being singletons. The germline V gene encodes CDR1 SQVTM and CDR2 ANQGSEA. CDR3 size: 15 residues. This clonotype was counted a few times. What it binds is unknown. Material for sequencing was blood. The chain carries TRBV29-1 and TRBJ2-7; 13 bases align to TRBD2. Gene TRBJ2-1 matches the end of the DNA better, so the J call may be wrong. The sequence derives from a man in his 70s in good health. The CDR3 nucleotides read TGCAGCGCAGCGGGACTAGCGGGAATAGGTAATGAGCAGTTCTTC. Amino acid sequence: CSAAGLAGIGNEQFF.